The 10 T cell receptor beta chains presented below share a single source sample, sequenced in a study of shared clonotypes between healthy human individuals. Only in-frame clones appear in the TCRdb table, and some are missing; sequencing was by immunoSEQ multiplex PCR. The sample holds 2,500,000 or so clones, 85% to 95% seen once. The sequencing sample was made of naive CD4+ T cells sorted from blood. Described subset: CD45RA+ positively selected. Receptors were obtained from a man younger than 35 in good health.

The chain has TRBV7-9 and TRBJ1-1, with TRBD1 as a possible D gene (5 bases). The germline V gene encodes CDR1 SEHNR and CDR2 FQNEAQ (reference sequence). The V end was cut by 4 bases, the J end by 1 base, with 10 bases between. This CDR3 is 14 amino acids long. CDR3 DNA sequence: TGTGCCAGCAGCTCCGGGGGGACGAACACTGAAGCTTTCTTT. Translation: CASSSGGTNTEAFF.

This clone was seen once. The chain employs TRBV11-2 and TRBJ2-5; 9 positions match TRBD2. Germline-derived CDR1 and CDR2 are SGHAT and FQNNGV. V was clipped by 5 bases and J by 5 bases; unmatched bases: 9. This CDR3 has 15 residues. CDR3 DNA sequence: TGTGCCAGCAGCCGAGATGGACTAGCGAGGGAGACCCAGTACTTC. This codes for CASSRDGLARETQYF.

The V call is TRBV2, the J call TRBJ2-6; 11 bases are a match to TRBD2. V lost 6 bases and J lost 2; bases outside the gene matches: 6. The CDR3 runs to 17 residues. Germline-derived CDR1 and CDR2 are SNHLY and FYNNEI. The CDR3 coding sequence is TGTGCCAGCAGGAGGGAACTAGCGGGAGCTGGGGCCAACGTCCTGACTTTC. It specifies CASRRELAGAGANVLTF. The variable domain in full, completed from reference TRBV2 and TRBJ2-6, reads EPEVTQTPSHQVTQMGQEVILRCVPISNHLYFYWYRQILGQKVEFLVSFYNNEISEKSEIFDDQFSVERPDGSNFTLKIRSTKLEDSAMYFCASRRELAGAGANVLTFGAGSRLTVL.

This chain links TRBV2 with TRBJ1-2; 9 nucleotides agree with TRBD1. With 1 base clipped from V and 7 bases from J, the junction kept 1 base outside the gene matches. The length of the CDR3 is 13 residues. Germline V gene data show CDR1 as SNHLY and CDR2 as FYNNEI. The CDR3 sequence is CASSEDRGPGYTF. The CDR3, as DNA: TGTGCCAGCAGTGAAGACAGGGGGCCTGGCTACACCTTC.

In the case of this clone: The sample carries other DNA sequences with the same CDR3. V gene TRBV7-3 combines with J gene TRBJ1-1, with a weak D call TRBD1 (5 bases). Germline V CDR1 and CDR2: SGHTA, FQGTGA. The CDR3 has 13 amino acids. V lost 5 bases and J lost 1, with 8 bases in between. This CDR3 is CASSTTGNTEAFF. Here the CDR3 DNA reads TGTGCCAGCAGCACAACAGGGAACACTGAAGCTTTCTTT.

Points on this clone: Distinct nucleotide sequences in the sample also encode this CDR3. The V gene is TRBV7-2, the J gene TRBJ2-3, with a tentative D call TRBD2 (6 bases). V gave up 0 bases and J gave up 0 bases, with 7 bases separating them. CDR1 and CDR2 from the germline V gene are SGHTA and FQGNSA. The CDR3 runs to 15 residues. The CDR3 loop reads CASSLAGTSTDTQYF. The CDR3 nucleotides read TGTGCCAGCAGCTTAGCAGGGACTAGCACAGATACGCAGTATTTT.

The V gene is TRBV2, the J gene TRBJ1-3; D is ambiguous. The CDR3 sequence is 16 residues long. Per the germline V gene, CDR1 is SNHLY and CDR2 is FYNNEI. Trimming took 4 bases from V and 0 from J, leaving 13 bases between them. The CDR3 region is CASSGTRSSSGNTIYF. CDR3 bases: TGTGCCAGCAGTGGGACCCGTTCAAGCTCTGGAAACACCATATATTTT.

CDR3 residues: CASSTVTQETQYF. DNA of the CDR3: TGTGCCAGCAGCACAGTGACACAAGAGACCCAGTACTTC. The genes are TRBV5-4 and TRBJ2-5; D gene uncertain. The germline CDR1 and CDR2 sequences are SGHNT and YYREEE (reference sequence). The CDR3 has 13 residues. V dropped 4 bases and J dropped 2 bases, with 9 bases sitting between them. The full variable domain, with the rest looked up from reference TRBV5-4 and TRBJ2-5, is ETGVTQSPTHLIKTRGQQVTLRCSSQSGHNTVSWYQQALGQGPQFIFQYYREEENGRGNFPPRFSGLQFPNYSSELNVNALELDDSALYLCASSTVTQETQYFGPGTRLLVL.

This clone was counted once. This chain connects TRBV19 to TRBJ1-6; D unresolved. Trimming pared 4 bases from V and 0 bases from J, leaving 10 bases between. Germline assignment: CDR1 LNHDA and CDR2 SQIVND (reference sequence). The CDR3 covers 16 residues. The CDR3 nucleotides read TGTGCCAGTAGTACACAGATTAGCTCCTATAATTCACCCCTCCACTTT. This translates into CASSTQISSYNSPLHF. Full variable domain (remainder filled in from reference TRBV19 and TRBJ1-6): DGGITQSPKYLFRKEGQNVTLSCEQNLNHDAMYWYRQDPGQGLRLIYYSQIVNDFQKGDIAEGYSVSREKKESFPLTVTSAQKNPTAFYLCASSTQISSYNSPLHFGNGTRLTVT.

The gene calls are TRBV5-1 and TRBJ2-1, with TRBD2 identical over 9 bases. V was pared by 2 bases and J by 9 bases, with 6 bases of the junction left unmatched. CDR1 is SGHRS, CDR2 YFSETQ, per germline. The CDR3 has 14 amino acids. CDR3 region: CASSFGGRAVEQFF. DNA of the CDR3: TGCGCCAGCAGCTTCGGCGGGAGGGCGGTTGAGCAGTTCTTC. Looking up the rest from reference TRBV5-1 and TRBJ2-1 gives the full variable domain: KAGVTQTPRYLIKTRGQQVTLSCSPISGHRSVSWYQQTPGQGLQFLFEYFSETQRNKGNFPGRFSGRQFSNSRSEMNVSTLELGDSALYLCASSFGGRAVEQFFGPGTRLTVL.